This note documents a single T cell receptor (beta chain) sequence. Its target is unknown. One end of the junction fails to match germline, which may point to a read error. This sample stems from a study of glioma-infiltrating T cells. The CDR3 has 17 amino acids. Germline V gene lookup returns CDR1 MNHEY and CDR2 SVGEGT. Using RNA template, CDR3s of TCR alpha and beta were amplified with iRepertoire arm-PCR. Tissue mRNA or PBMC total RNA, roughly 85-450 ng, went into one-step reverse transcription and amplification. TCRdb called the multiplex PCR reads again in MiXCR, with one record for every CDR3 protein. The sample lists over 130,000 distinct CDR3 sequences, around 40% occurring once. Study conclusions and caveats: CDR3 overlap between tissue and blood was very small. Tissue-blood divergence was below expectation in non-neoplastic patients, above in gliomas.

Material for sequencing was glioma tissue, nonneoplastic brain tissue, or PBMCs (not recorded which). This TCR came from a human donor with low-grade glioma or glioblastoma, undergoing nonglioma brain surgery, or in good health (not recorded which). The chain employs TRBV6-2 or TRBV6-3 and TRBJ2-1; 7 nucleotides agree with TRBD1. The better agreement between TRBJ2-5 and the DNA end casts doubt on the J call. The CDR3 bases are TGTGCCAGCAGCACCGTAACAGGGGCCGAAGACCAAGGGACCCAGTACTTC. It codes for CASSTVTGAEDQGTQYF.